The 30 T cell receptor beta chains reported below all come from one sample, sequenced in a study of PD-L1 blockade in urothelial cancer. This sample's time point: peripheral blood 6 weeks after treatment start. Produced via immunoSEQ multiplex PCR; TCRdb's table is partial and in-frame only. The data contain about 48,000 clones, about 90% of them singletons. The sample was PBMCs, taken around atezolizumab (anti-PD-L1) treatment. These receptor sequences come from a man between 60 and 75 years old with urothelial cancer.

The rearrangement uses TRBV9 and TRBJ1-2, with 9 bases aligning to TRBD1. J lost 10 bases, V lost 0 bases, and 7 bases had no gene match. Germline CDR1 SGDLS, CDR2 YYNGEE. This CDR3 comprises 14 residues. The CDR3 is CASSVGRQGDLYTF. DNA for the CDR3: TGTGCCAGCAGCGTAGGTCGACAGGGGGATCTCTACACCTTC.

This sequence joins TRBV7-2 and TRBJ2-7, with TRBD1 identical over 12 bases. CDR3 length: 17 residues. From germline, CDR1 is SGHTA and CDR2 FQGNSA. V shed 3 bases, J shed 4 bases, and the junction held 10 bases outside the gene matches. The CDR3 sequence is CASSLTYPGQGAYEQYF. In DNA form, the CDR3 reads TGTGCCAGCAGCTTGACTTACCCGGGACAGGGGGCGTACGAGCAGTACTTC.

The chain links TRBV7-9 to TRBJ1-2; D is perhaps TRBD1 (6 bases). The CDR3 has 14 amino acids. Germline V gene sequence: CDR1 SEHNR, CDR2 FQNEAQ (reference sequence). The germline V and J ends were trimmed by 4 bases and 4 bases, with 13 bases remaining between them. The CDR3 is CASSSLGQPYGYTF. In DNA, the CDR3 is TGTGCCAGCAGCTCTTTAGGACAGCCCTATGGCTACACCTTC. Drawing the rest from reference TRBV7-9 and TRBJ1-2, the complete variable domain is DTGVSQNPRHKITKRGQNVTFRCDPISEHNRLYWYRQTLGQGPEFLTYFQNEAQLEKSRLLSDRFSAERPKGSFSTLEIQRTEQGDSAMYLCASSSLGQPYGYTFGSGTRLTVV.

This sequence joins TRBV5-4 and TRBJ2-7; 11 nucleotides agree with TRBD2. The J segment lost 4 bases and the V segment lost 4 bases, leaving 7 bases of the junction unmatched. This CDR3 contains 15 residues. Germline lookup yields CDR1 SGHNT and CDR2 YYREEE (reference sequence). The CDR3 DNA sequence: TGTGCCAGCAGCCTTAGCGGGGGGGCCAATTACGAGCAGTACTTC. It specifies CASSLSGGANYEQYF.

This clone was seen only a few times. V gene TRBV27 combines with J gene TRBJ2-7; D unresolved. The V end lost 8 bases, the J end lost 2 bases, and 16 bases lay between the germline ends. The length of the CDR3 is 14 residues. Per the germline V gene, CDR1 is MNHEY and CDR2 is SMNVEV (reference sequence). CDR3 DNA: TGTGCCAGCCGAACTGCCCCTGAGACCTACGAGCAGTACTTC. Its translation: CASRTAPETYEQYF.

V is TRBV18 and J is TRBJ2-5; D uncertain. V was pared by 5 bases and J by 2 bases, with 6 bases between. Germline CDR1 is KGHSH and CDR2 is LQKENI. CDR3 size: 12 residues. The CDR3 loop reads CASSSQQETQYF. The CDR3 DNA is TGTGCCAGCTCATCCCAACAAGAGACCCAGTACTTC.

The chain combines TRBV5-8 with TRBJ2-5, with TRBD2 matching 7 bases. Germline V lookup: CDR1 SGHTS, CDR2 YDEGEE. The V and J ends lost 4 bases and 5 bases, in that order; junction bases with no gene match: 8. The CDR3 loop spans 14 amino acids. The CDR3 DNA is TGTGCCAGCAGCACCGGACTAGTCGTGGAGACCCAGTACTTC. This codes for CASSTGLVVETQYF.

V usage is TRBV30 and J usage is TRBJ1-5; D not resolved. Trimming cost V 0 bases and J 7 bases, with 13 bases left between them. The CDR3 extends over 14 amino acids. Per germline, CDR1 GTSNPN and CDR2 SVGIG (reference sequence). CDR3 DNA sequence: TGTGCCTGGAGTGTTCGGGAATTAAGGCAGCCCCAGCATTTT. This sequence encodes CAWSVRELRQPQHF.

The rearrangement uses TRBV5-5 and TRBJ2-2, with TRBD1 identical over 8 bases. Looked up from germline, CDR1 is SGHKS and CDR2 is YYEKEE (reference sequence). J was trimmed by 5 bases and V by 4 bases; bases with no gene match: 13. The CDR3 runs 17 residues. The CDR3 bases are TGTGCCAGCAGCACCGGGACAGGCTGGCTGGGGACCGGGGAGCTGTTTTTT. It yields the protein CASSTGTGWLGTGELFF.

CDR3 protein: CASSLGAGSTDTQYF. For the CDR3, the DNA is TGCGCCAGCAGCTTGGGGGCAGGGAGCACAGATACGCAGTATTTT. V usage is TRBV5-1 and J usage is TRBJ2-3, with D possibly matching TRBD1 (5 bases). Germline V CDR1 and CDR2: SGHRS, YFSETQ. This CDR3 has 15 residues. Trimming left V 0 bases short and J 0 bases short, with 8 bases between.

This clone was observed a single time. V is TRBV11-2 and J is TRBJ2-1, with D possibly TRBD1 on 6 matching bases. CDR1 SGHAT and CDR2 FQNNGV come from the germline V gene. The CDR3 is 16 amino acids. Trimming cost V 1 base and J 3 bases, with 13 bases left between them. CDR3 loop: CASSLGPTGNYNEQFF. CDR3 nucleotides: TGTGCCAGCAGCTTAGGTCCGACAGGAAACTACAATGAGCAGTTCTTC.

J is TRBJ2-1 and V is TRBV12-5; tentatively, D is TRBD2 (5 bases). CDR1 and CDR2 (germline): LGHNT, FRNRAP. The V and J ends lost 5 bases and 9 bases respectively, with 11 bases between them. The CDR3 totals 12 residues. CDR3 nucleotides: TGTGCTAGTGGTGTTAGCGTGGGTGAGCAGTTCTTC. Amino acids: CASGVSVGEQFF.

This clone was counted between two and nine times. The V call is TRBV18, the J call TRBJ1-2, with a tentative D call TRBD1 (6 bases). CDR1 is KGHSH, CDR2 LQKENI, per germline. V lost 4 bases and J lost 0, with 12 bases in between. This CDR3 has 15 amino acids. This CDR3 reads CASSQGTGTNYGYTF. The CDR3 nucleotides read TGTGCCAGCTCACAGGGAACAGGGACTAACTATGGCTACACCTTC.

V gene TRBV30 combines with J gene TRBJ1-3, with TRBD1 matching 7 bases. Germline V gene data show CDR1 as GTSNPN and CDR2 as SVGIG (reference sequence). V shed 3 bases and J 0 bases; nucleotides not matched to a gene: 8. The CDR3 extends over 16 amino acids. CDR3 region: CAWRTGDLGSGNTIYF. CDR3 in DNA: TGTGCCTGGAGAACAGGGGATTTGGGCTCTGGAAACACCATATATTTT.

V is TRBV29-1 and J is TRBJ2-2; no clear D gene. Germline CDR1 and CDR2: SQVTM and ANQGSEA. The CDR3 has 11 amino acids. V was clipped by 6 bases and J by 6 bases, with 8 bases between them. CDR3 loop: CSVAQSGELFF. DNA for the CDR3: TGCAGCGTCGCACAGTCCGGGGAGCTGTTTTTT.

The gene calls are TRBV30 and TRBJ1-2; maybe TRBD1 (5 bases). The CDR3 runs to 12 residues. Germline V gene data show CDR1 as GTSNPN and CDR2 as SVGIG (reference sequence). Trimming took 7 bases from V and 5 from J, leaving 14 bases between them. This CDR3 is CAFNWGGYGYTF. The CDR3 DNA reads as TGTGCCTTTAACTGGGGGGGTTATGGCTACACCTTC.

This clone showed up just once. The V call is TRBV7-8, the J call TRBJ1-3; D is undetermined. Germline CDR1 SGHVS, CDR2 FQNEAQ. This CDR3 region has 15 residues. V was trimmed by 1 base and J by 0 bases, leaving 7 bases between them. DNA of the CDR3: TGTGCCAGCAGCTTAGGAGTGCCCTCTGGAAACACCATATATTTT. Its protein is CASSLGVPSGNTIYF.

The V and J genes are TRBV2 and TRBJ2-3, with D uncertain. Trimming left V 3 bases short and J 12 bases short, with 7 bases between. Germline V gene lookup returns CDR1 SNHLY and CDR2 FYNNEI. The length of the CDR3 is 10 residues. The CDR3 nucleotides are TGTGCCAGCAGTGAGACTTCCCAGTATTTT. Amino acids: CASSETSQYF.

The chain uses TRBV19 and TRBJ2-5, with D possibly matching TRBD1 (6 bases). The germline CDR1 and CDR2 sequences are LNHDA and SQIVND (reference sequence). The CDR3 is 13 residues long. Trimming stripped 6 bases from V and 0 bases from J, with 8 bases between. This CDR3 is CASRDRYQETQYF. Here the CDR3 DNA reads TGTGCCAGTAGGGACAGATACCAAGAGACCCAGTACTTC.

The chain uses TRBV4-3 and TRBJ2-3; TRBD2 aligns across 12 bases. Germline loops: CDR1 LGHNA, CDR2 YSLEER. The CDR3 is 17 residues long. After removal of 0 bases from V and 4 bases from J, the junction contained 5 bases not matched to a gene. The CDR3 loop is CASSQEPSGGAADTQYF. CDR3 sequence (DNA): TGCGCCAGCAGCCAAGAGCCTAGCGGGGGGGCCGCAGATACGCAGTATTTT.

V and J are TRBV5-4 and TRBJ1-4; 11 nucleotides agree with TRBD1. V lost 2 bases to trimming and J lost 6 bases; unmatched junction nucleotides: 3. CDR3 length: 15 amino acids. Germline CDR1 and CDR2: SGHNT and YYREEE (reference sequence). The CDR3 nucleotides are TGTGCCAGCAGCTTCGGGACAGGGGGATATGAAAAACTGTTTTTT. Amino acids: CASSFGTGGYEKLFF.

This chain uses TRBV9 with TRBJ1-4; 9 nucleotides match TRBD1. Trimming removed 0 bases from V and 7 bases from J; junction bases left unmatched: 4. In germline, CDR1 is SGDLS, CDR2 YYNGEE. The CDR3 extends over 15 amino acids. The CDR3 bases are TGTGCCAGCAGCGTAGATACAGGGGGCGGTGAAAAACTGTTTTTT. Its protein product is CASSVDTGGGEKLFF. The full variable domain, in which reference TRBV9 and TRBJ1-4 provide the parts outside the CDR3, is DSGVTQTPKHLITATGQRVTLRCSPRSGDLSVYWYQQSLDQGLQFLIQYYNGEERAKGNILERFSAQQFPDLHSELNLSSLELGDSALYFCASSVDTGGGEKLFFGSGTQLSVL.

The chain has TRBV4-2 and TRBJ2-1; the match to TRBD2 covers 9 bases. CDR3 size: 16 residues. From germline, CDR1 is LGHNA and CDR2 YNFKEQ. V was clipped by 4 bases and J by 7 bases; unmatched bases: 11. CDR3 amino acids: CASSRILAGGRNEQFF. In DNA form, the CDR3 reads TGTGCCAGCAGCCGAATCCTCGCGGGGGGGCGTAATGAGCAGTTCTTC.

The chain employs TRBV14 and TRBJ2-1; TRBD2 agrees at 10 bases. Germline CDR1 is SGHDN and CDR2 is FVKESK. CDR3 size: 14 residues. J gave up 3 bases and V 8 bases, and 4 bases lay outside the gene matches. This chain's CDR3 is CASSGTSDYNEQFF. CDR3 nucleotides: TGTGCCAGCTCTGGGACTAGCGACTACAATGAGCAGTTCTTC.

The chain links TRBV20-1 to TRBJ1-1; D unclear. Germline V lookup: CDR1 DFQATT, CDR2 SNEGSKA (reference sequence). Trimming took 5 bases from V and 6 from J, leaving 7 bases between them. The CDR3 consists of 10 residues. DNA of the CDR3: TGCAGTGCTCTACAGCCTGAAGCTTTCTTT. It encodes CSALQPEAFF.

The chain uses TRBV7-8 and TRBJ2-1; 7 bases fit TRBD1. V was clipped by 5 bases and J by 8 bases; unmatched bases: 6. This CDR3 comprises 13 residues. Germline CDR1 reads SGHVS; CDR2 reads FQNEAQ. The CDR3 loop reads CASSQQGSHEQFF. The CDR3 bases are TGTGCCAGCAGCCAACAGGGGAGCCATGAGCAGTTCTTC.

The chain has TRBV27 and TRBJ2-1; no reliable D call. Trimming removed 7 bases from V and 2 bases from J, with 9 bases in between. Germline lookup yields CDR1 MNHEY and CDR2 SMNVEV (reference sequence). The CDR3 is 13 residues long. The CDR3 sequence is CASTATPYNEQFF. CDR3 nucleotides: TGTGCCAGCACCGCTACTCCCTACAATGAGCAGTTCTTC.

The genes are TRBV7-2 and TRBJ2-7, with 12 bases fitting TRBD2. Germline lookup yields CDR1 SGHTA and CDR2 FQGNSA. The CDR3 is made up of 16 amino acids. The V and J ends lost 1 base and 3 bases, in that order; junction bases with no gene match: 4. The CDR3 nucleotides read TGTGCCAGCAGCTTAGTACTAGCGGGGGGTGTCTACGAGCAGTACTTC. Its translation: CASSLVLAGGVYEQYF.

The chain is built from TRBV5-6 and TRBJ2-3; 8 nucleotides match TRBD2. CDR1 and CDR2 from the germline V gene are SGHDT and YYEEEE. The CDR3 has 15 amino acids. Trimming at V came to 0 bases and at J to 5 bases, leaving 5 bases not matched to a gene. This CDR3 reads CASSLGLALGDTQYF. DNA for the CDR3: TGTGCCAGCAGCTTGGGACTAGCGCTGGGAGATACGCAGTATTTT.

DNA for the CDR3: TGTGCCAGTAGTTTCTCGGGACTAGCGGGGGGTTTTGTGACCCAGTACTTC. The encoded protein is CASSFSGLAGGFVTQYF. The chain joins TRBV19 to TRBJ2-5; 15 nucleotides match TRBD2. V was pared by 5 bases and J by 7 bases, with 11 bases of the junction left unmatched. CDR1 and CDR2 from the germline V gene are LNHDA and SQIVND (reference sequence). The CDR3 sequence is 17 residues long.